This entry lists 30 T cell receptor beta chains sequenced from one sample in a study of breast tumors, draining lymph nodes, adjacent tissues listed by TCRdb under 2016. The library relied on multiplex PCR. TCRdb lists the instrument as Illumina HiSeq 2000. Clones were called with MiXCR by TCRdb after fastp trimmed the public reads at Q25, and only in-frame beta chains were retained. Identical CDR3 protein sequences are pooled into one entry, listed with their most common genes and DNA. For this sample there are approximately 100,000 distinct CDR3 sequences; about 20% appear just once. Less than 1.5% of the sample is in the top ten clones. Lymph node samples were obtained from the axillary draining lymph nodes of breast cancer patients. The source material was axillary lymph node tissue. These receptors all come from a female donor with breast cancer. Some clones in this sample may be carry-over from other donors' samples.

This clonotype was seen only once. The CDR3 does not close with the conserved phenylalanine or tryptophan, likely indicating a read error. CDR3 sequence reads: CASSRDREDQPQHL. CDR3 sequence (DNA): TGTGCCAGCAGCAGGGACAGAGAGGATCAGCCCCAGCATCTT. The V and J genes are TRBV11-3 and TRBJ1-5; 7 bases agree with TRBD1. Germline V gives CDR1 SGHNT, CDR2 YENEEA. V lost 5 bases and J lost 5; bases outside the gene matches: 6. The CDR3 is 14 amino acids.

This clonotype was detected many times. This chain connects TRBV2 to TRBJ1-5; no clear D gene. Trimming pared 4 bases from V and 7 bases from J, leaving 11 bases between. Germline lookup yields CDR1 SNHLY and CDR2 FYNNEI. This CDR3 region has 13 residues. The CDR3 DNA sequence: TGTGCCAGCAGTGCAAGGGAATGGCAGCCCCAGCATTTT. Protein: CASSAREWQPQHF.

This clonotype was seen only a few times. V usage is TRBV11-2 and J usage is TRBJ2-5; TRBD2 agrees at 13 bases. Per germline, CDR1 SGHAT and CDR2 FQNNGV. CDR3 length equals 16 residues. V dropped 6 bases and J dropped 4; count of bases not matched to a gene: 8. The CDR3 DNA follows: TGTGCCAGCAGGCGACCACTAGCGGGGGGGCCAGAGACCCAGTACTTC. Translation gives CASRRPLAGGPETQYF.

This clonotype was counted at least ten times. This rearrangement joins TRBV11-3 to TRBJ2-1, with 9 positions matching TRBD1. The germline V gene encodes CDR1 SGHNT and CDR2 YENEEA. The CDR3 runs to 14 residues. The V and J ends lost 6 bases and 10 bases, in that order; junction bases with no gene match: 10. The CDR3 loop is CASRKGTGSGEQFF. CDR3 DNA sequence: TGTGCCAGCAGAAAAGGGACAGGGTCCGGGGAGCAGTTCTTC.

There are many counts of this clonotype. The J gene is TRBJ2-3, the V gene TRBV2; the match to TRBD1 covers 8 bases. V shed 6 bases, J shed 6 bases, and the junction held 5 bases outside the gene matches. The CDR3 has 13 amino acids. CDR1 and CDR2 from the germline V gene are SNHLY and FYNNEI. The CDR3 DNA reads TGTGCCAGCAGACGACAGGGGTGGGATACGCAGTATTTT. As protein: CASRRQGWDTQYF.

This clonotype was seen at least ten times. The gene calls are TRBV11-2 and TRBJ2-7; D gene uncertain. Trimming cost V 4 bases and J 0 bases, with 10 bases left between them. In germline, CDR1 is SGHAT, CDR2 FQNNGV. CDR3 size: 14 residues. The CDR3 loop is CASSSRVNSYEQYF. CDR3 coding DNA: TGTGCCAGCAGCTCCCGGGTAAACTCCTACGAGCAGTACTTC.

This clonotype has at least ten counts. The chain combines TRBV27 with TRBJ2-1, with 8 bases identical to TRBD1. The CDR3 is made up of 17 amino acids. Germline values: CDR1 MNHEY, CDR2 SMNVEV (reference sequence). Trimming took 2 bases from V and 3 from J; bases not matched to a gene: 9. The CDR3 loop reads CASSLDGAGQGYNEQFF. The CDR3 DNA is TGTGCCAGCAGTTTAGACGGGGCTGGACAGGGCTACAATGAGCAGTTCTTC.

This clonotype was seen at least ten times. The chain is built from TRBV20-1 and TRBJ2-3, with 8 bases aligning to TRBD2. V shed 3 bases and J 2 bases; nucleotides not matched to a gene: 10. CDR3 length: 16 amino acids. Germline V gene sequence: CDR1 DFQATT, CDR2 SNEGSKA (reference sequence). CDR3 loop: CSARPASGGHTDTQYF. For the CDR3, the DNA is TGCAGTGCTAGGCCCGCGAGCGGGGGCCACACAGATACGCAGTATTTT.

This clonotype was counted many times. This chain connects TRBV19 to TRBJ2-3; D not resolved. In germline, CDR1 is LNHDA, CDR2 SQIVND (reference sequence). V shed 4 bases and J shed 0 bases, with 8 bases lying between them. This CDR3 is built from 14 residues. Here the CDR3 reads CASSSGVSTDTQYF. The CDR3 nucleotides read TGTGCCAGTAGTAGCGGTGTTAGCACAGATACGCAGTATTTT.

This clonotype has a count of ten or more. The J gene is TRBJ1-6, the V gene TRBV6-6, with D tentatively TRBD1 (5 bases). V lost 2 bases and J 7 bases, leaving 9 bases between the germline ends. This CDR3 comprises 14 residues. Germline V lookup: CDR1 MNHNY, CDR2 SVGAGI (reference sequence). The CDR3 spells CASSYQTANSPLHF. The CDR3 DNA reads TGTGCCAGCAGTTACCAGACAGCAAATTCACCCCTCCACTTT.

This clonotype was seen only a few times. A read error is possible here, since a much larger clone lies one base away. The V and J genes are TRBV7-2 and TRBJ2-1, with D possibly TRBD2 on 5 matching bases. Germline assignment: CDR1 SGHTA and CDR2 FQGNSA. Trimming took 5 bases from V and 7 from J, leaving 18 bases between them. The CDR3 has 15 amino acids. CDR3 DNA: TGTGCCAGCAGCCCCTTAGTGGGAGTGGGGAATGAGCAGTTCTTC. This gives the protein CASSPLVGVGNEQFF. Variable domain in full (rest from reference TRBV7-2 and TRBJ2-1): GAGVSQSPSNKVTEKGKDVELRCDPISGHTALYWYRQSLGQGLEFLIYFQGNSAPDKSGLPSDRFSAERTGGSVSTLTIQRTQQEDSAVYLCASSPLVGVGNEQFFGPGTRLTVL.

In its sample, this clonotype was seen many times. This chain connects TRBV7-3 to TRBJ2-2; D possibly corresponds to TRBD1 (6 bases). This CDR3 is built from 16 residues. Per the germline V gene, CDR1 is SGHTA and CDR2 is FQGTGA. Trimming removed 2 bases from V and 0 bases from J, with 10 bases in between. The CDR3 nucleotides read TGTGCCAGCAGCTTATGGTACAGGGCGAACACCGGGGAGCTGTTTTTT. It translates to CASSLWYRANTGELFF.

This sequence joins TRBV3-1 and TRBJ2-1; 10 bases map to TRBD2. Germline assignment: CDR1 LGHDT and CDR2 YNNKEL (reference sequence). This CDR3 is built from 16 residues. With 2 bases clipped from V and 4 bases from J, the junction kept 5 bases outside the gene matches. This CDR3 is CASSQLSGRVYNEQFF. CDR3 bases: TGTGCCAGCAGCCAACTAAGCGGGAGGGTTTACAATGAGCAGTTCTTC.

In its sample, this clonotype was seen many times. The CDR3 DNA reads TGTGCCAGCAGTGAATTTTCCGGGACAGGGAAGGGCTACGAGCAGTACTTC. Residues: CASSEFSGTGKGYEQYF. This chain links TRBV6-1 with TRBJ2-7; 9 positions match TRBD1. The CDR3 runs to 17 residues. Germline CDR1 reads MNHNS; CDR2 reads SASEGT. Trimming at V came to 2 bases and at J to 3 bases, leaving 11 bases not matched to a gene.

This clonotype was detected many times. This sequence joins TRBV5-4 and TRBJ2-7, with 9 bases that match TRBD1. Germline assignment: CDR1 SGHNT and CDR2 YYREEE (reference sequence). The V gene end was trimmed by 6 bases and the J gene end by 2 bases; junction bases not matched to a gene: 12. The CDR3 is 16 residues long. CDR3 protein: CASTGPSGQGAYEQYF. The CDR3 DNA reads TGTGCCAGCACCGGACCTTCGGGACAGGGCGCCTACGAGCAGTACTTC.

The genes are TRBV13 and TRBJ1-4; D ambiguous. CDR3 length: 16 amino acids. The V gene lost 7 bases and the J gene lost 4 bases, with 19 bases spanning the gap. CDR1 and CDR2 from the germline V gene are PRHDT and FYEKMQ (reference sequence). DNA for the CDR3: TGTGCCAGCAAGGCTGGCGGGGATCTTCATAATGAAAAACTGTTTTTT. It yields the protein CASKAGGDLHNEKLFF.

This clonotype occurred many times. For the CDR3, the DNA is TGCAGTGCTAGTAGCGGGAGCACAGATACGCAGTATTTT. Translated, it gives CSASSGSTDTQYF. The chain has TRBV20-1 and TRBJ2-3, with 7 bases identical to TRBD2. V was pared by 3 bases and J by 0 bases, with 0 bases of the junction left unmatched. CDR1 DFQATT and CDR2 SNEGSKA come from the germline V gene (reference sequence). This CDR3 contains 13 residues.

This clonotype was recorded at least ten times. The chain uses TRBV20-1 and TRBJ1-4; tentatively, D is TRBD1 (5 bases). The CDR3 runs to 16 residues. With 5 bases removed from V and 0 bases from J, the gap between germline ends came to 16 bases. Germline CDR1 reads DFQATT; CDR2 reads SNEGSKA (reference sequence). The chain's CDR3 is CSAGTGLTATNEKLFF. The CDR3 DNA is TGCAGTGCTGGAACGGGGCTGACAGCAACTAATGAAAAACTGTTTTTT.

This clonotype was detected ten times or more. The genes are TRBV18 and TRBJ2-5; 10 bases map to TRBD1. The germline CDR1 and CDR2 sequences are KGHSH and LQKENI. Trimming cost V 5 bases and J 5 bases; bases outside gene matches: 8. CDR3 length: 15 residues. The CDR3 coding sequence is TGTGCCAGCTCAATCGACAGGGGGCGTAGCGAGACCCAGTACTTC. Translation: CASSIDRGRSETQYF.

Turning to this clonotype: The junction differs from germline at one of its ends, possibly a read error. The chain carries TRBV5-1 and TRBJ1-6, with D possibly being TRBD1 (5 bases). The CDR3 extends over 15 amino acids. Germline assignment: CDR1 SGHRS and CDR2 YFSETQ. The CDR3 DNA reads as TGCGCCCCCGGACGAGGGGACTCCCATAATTCGCCCCTCCACTTT. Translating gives CAPGRGDSHNSPLHF.

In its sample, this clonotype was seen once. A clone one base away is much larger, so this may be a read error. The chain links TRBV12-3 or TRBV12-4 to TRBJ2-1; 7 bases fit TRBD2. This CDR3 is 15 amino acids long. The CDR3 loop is CASRMSGISYNEQLF. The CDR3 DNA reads TGTGCCAGCAGGATGAGCGGGATTTCCTACAATGAGCAGCTCTTC.

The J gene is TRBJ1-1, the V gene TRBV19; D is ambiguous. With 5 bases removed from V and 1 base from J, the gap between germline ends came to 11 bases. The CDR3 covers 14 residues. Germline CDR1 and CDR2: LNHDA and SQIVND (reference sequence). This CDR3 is CASSPGFGNTEAFF. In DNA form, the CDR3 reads TGTGCCAGTAGTCCCGGGTTTGGGAACACTGAAGCTTTCTTT.

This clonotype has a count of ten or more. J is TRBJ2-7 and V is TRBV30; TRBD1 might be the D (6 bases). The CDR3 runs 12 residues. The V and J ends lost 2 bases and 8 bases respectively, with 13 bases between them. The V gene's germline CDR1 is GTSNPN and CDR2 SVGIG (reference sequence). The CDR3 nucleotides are TGTGCCTGGAGTCGCAGGGACAACAAGCAGTACTTC. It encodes CAWSRRDNKQYF. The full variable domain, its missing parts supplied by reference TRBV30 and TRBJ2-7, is SQTIHQWPATLVQPVGSPLSLECTVEGTSNPNLYWYRQAAGRGLQLLFYSVGIGQISSEVPQNLSASRPQDRQFILSSKKLLLSDSGFYLCAWSRRDNKQYFGPGTRLTVT.

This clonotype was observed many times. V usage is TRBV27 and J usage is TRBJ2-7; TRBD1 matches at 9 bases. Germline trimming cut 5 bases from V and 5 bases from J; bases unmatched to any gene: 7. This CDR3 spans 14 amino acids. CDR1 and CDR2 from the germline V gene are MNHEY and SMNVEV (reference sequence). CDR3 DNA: TGTGCCAGCAGTCCGGGACAGGGTTTGCACGAGCAGTACTTC. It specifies CASSPGQGLHEQYF.

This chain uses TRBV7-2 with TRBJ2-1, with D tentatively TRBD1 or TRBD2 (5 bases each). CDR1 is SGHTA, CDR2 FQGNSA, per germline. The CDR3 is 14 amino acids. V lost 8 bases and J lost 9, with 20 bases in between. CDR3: CASSLRDGAAEQFF. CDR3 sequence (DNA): TGTGCCAGCTCACTACGGGACGGGGCGGCTGAGCAGTTCTTC.

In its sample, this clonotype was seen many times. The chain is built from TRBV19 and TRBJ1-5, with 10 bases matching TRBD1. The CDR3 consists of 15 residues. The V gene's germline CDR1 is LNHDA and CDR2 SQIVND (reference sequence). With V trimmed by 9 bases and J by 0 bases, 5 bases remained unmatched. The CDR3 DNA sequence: TGTGCCAGCCGGGACAGGGGCTTTAGCAATCAGCCCCAGCATTTT. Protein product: CASRDRGFSNQPQHF.

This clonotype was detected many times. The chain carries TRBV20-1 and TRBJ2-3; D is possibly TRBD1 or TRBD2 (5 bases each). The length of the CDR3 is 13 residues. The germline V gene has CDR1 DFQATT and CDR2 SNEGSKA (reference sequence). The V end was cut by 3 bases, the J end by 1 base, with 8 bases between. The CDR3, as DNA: TGCAGTGCTAGCCGGGGCGGCACAGATACGCAGTATTTT. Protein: CSASRGGTDTQYF.

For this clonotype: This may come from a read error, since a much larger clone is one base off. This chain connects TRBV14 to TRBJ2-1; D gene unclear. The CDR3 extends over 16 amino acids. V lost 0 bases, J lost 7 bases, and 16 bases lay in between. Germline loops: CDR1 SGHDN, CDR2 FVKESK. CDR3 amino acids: CASSQDRGPVANEQFF. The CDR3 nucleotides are TGTGCCAGCAGCCAAGATAGAGGACCAGTCGCGAATGAGCAGTTCTTC.

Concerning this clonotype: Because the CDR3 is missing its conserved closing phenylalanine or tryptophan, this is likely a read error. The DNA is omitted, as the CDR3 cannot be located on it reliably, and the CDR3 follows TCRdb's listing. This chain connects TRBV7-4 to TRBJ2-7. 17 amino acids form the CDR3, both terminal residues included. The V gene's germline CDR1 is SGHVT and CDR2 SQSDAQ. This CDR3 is CASSNTGTRNEQDEQSG.

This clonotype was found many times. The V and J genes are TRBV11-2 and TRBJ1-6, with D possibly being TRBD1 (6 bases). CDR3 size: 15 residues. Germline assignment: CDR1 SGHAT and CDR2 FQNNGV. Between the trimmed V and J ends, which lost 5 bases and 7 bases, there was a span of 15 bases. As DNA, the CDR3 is TGTGCCAGCAGCCCAATTGACAGGTTAAATTCACCCCTCCACTTT. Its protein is CASSPIDRLNSPLHF.